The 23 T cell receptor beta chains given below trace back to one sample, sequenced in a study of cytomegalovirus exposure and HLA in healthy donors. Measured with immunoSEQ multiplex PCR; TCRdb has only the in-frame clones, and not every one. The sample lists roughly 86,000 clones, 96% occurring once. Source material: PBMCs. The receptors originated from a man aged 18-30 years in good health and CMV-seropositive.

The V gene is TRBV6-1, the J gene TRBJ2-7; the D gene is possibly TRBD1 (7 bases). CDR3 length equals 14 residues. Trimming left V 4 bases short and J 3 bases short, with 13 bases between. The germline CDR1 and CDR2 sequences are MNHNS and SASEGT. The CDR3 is CASSVAGQFYEQYF. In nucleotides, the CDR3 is TGTGCCAGCAGTGTCGCGGGACAGTTCTACGAGCAGTACTTC.

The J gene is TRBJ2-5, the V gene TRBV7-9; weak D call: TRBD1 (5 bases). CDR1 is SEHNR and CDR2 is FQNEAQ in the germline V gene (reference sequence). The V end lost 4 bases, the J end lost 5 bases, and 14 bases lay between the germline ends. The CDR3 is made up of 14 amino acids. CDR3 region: CASSSVRTLETQYF. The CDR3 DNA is TGTGCCAGCAGCTCCGTTCGGACACTGGAGACCCAGTACTTC.

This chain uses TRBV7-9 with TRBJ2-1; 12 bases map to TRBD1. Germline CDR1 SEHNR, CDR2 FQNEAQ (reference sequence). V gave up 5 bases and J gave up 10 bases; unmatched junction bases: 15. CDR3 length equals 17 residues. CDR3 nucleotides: TGTGCCAGCAGCCCTACGCGTCGGGACAGGGGGCGCGTAGAGCAGTTCTTC. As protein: CASSPTRRDRGRVEQFF. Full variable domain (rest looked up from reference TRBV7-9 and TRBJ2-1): DTGVSQNPRHKITKRGQNVTFRCDPISEHNRLYWYRQTLGQGPEFLTYFQNEAQLEKSRLLSDRFSAERPKGSFSTLEIQRTEQGDSAMYLCASSPTRRDRGRVEQFFGPGTRLTVL.

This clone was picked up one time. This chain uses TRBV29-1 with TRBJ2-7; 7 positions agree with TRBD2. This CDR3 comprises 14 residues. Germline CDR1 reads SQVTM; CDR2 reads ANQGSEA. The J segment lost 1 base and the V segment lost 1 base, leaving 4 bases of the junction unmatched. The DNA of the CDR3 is TGCAGCGTTGAAGGGCCTAGCGGTTCCTACGAGCAGTACTTC. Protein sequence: CSVEGPSGSYEQYF.

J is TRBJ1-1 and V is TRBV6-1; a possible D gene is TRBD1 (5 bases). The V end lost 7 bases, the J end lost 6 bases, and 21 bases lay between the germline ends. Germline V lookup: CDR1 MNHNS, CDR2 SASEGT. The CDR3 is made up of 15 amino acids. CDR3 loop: CASTNSLTGGAEAFF. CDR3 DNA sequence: TGTGCCAGCACCAATTCCCTGACGGGGGGGGCTGAAGCTTTCTTT.

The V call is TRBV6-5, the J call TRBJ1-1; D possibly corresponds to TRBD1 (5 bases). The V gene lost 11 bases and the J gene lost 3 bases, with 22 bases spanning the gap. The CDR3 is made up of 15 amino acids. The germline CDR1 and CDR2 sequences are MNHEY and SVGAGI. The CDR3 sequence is CAATRYRTRHTEAFF. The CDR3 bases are TGTGCCGCTACCCGATACAGGACGCGGCACACTGAAGCTTTCTTT.

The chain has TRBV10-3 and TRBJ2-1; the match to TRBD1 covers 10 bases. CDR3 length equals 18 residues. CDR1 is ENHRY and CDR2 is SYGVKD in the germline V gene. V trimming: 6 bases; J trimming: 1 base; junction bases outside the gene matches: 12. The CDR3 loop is CAISPGGTGVGSYNEQFF. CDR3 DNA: TGTGCCATCAGCCCGGGGGGGACAGGGGTAGGTTCCTACAATGAGCAGTTCTTC.

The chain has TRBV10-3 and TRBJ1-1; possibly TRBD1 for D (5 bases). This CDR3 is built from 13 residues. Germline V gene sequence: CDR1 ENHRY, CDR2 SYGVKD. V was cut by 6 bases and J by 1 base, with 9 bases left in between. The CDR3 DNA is TGTGCCATCAGCTCCGGGGGGAACACTGAAGCTTTCTTT. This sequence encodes CAISSGGNTEAFF.

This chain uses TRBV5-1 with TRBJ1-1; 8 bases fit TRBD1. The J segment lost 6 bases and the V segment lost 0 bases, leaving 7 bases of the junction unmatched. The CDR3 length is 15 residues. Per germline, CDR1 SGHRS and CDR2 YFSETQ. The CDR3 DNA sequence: TGCGCCAGCAGCTTGGGAACGGCGGACAGGGCTGAAGCTTTCTTT. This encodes CASSLGTADRAEAFF.

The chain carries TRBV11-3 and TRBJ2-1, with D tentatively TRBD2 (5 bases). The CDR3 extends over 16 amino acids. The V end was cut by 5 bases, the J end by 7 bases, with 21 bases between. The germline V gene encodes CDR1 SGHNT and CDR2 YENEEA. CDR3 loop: CASSPEGSVFGNEQFF. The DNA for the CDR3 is TGTGCCAGCAGCCCAGAGGGCAGTGTCTTTGGGAATGAGCAGTTCTTC.

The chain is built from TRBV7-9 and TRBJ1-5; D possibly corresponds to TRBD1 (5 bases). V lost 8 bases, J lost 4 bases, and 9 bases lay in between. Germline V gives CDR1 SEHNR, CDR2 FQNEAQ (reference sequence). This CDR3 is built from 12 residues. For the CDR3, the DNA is TGTGCCAGCCAGTCAGGGAATCAGCCCCAGCATTTT. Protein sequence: CASQSGNQPQHF.

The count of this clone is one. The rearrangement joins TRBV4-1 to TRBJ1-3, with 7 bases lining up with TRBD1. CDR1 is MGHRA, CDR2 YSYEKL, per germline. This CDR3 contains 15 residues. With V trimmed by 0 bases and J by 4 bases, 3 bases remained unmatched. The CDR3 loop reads CASSQETGDGNTIYF. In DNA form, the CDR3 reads TGCGCCAGCAGCCAAGAAACAGGGGACGGAAACACCATATATTTT.

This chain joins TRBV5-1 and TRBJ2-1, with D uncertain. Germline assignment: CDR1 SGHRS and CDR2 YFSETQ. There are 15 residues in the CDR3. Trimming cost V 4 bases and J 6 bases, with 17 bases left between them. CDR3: CASSPGRSSGNEQFF. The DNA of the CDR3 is TGCGCCAGCAGCCCCGGTCGAAGTTCAGGCAATGAGCAGTTCTTC.

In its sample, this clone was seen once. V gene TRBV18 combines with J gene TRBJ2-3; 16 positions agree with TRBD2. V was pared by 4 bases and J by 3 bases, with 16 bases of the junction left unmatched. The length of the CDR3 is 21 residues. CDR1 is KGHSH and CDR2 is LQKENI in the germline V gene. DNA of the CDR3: TGTGCCAGCTCACGAAAGTTTCCCGGGACTAGCGGGAGGGCACAGACAGATACGCAGTATTTT. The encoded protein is CASSRKFPGTSGRAQTDTQYF.

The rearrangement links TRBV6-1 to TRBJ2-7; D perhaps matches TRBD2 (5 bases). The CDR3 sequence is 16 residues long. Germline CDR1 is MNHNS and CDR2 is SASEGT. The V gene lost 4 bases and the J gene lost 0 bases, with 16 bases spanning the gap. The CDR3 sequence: CASSVGLTPRSYEQYF. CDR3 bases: TGTGCCAGCAGTGTCGGACTTACCCCCCGCTCCTACGAGCAGTACTTC.

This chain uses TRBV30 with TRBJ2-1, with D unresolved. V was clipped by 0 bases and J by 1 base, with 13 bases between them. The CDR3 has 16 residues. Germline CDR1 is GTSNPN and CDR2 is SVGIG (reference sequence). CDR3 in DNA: TGTGCCTGGAGTGTATCGCTAGTTAGTTCCTACAATGAGCAGTTCTTC. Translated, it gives CAWSVSLVSSYNEQFF.

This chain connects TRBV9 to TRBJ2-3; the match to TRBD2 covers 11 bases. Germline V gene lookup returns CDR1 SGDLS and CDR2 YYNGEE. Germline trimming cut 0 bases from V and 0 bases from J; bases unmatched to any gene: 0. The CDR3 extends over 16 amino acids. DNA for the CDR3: TGTGCCAGCAGCGTAGGGACTAGCGGGAGCACAGATACGCAGTATTTT. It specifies CASSVGTSGSTDTQYF.

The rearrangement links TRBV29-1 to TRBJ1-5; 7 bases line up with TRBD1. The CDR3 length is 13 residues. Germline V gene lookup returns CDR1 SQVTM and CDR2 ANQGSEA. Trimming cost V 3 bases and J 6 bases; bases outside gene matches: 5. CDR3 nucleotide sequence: TGCAGCGTTGAGATCCGGACAGGTCAGCCCCAGCATTTT. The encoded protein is CSVEIRTGQPQHF.

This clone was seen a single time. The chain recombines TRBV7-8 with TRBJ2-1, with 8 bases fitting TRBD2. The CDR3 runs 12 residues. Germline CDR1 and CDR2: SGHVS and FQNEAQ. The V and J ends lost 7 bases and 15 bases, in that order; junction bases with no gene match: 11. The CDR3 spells CASTYVGGARFF. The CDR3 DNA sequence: TGTGCCAGCACCTACGTCGGGGGGGCCCGGTTCTTC.

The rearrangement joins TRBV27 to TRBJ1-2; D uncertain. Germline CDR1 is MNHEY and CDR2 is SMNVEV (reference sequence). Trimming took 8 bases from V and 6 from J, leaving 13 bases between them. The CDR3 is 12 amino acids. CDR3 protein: CASRRMGNGYTF. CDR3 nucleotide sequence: TGTGCCAGCCGTAGAATGGGCAATGGCTACACCTTC.

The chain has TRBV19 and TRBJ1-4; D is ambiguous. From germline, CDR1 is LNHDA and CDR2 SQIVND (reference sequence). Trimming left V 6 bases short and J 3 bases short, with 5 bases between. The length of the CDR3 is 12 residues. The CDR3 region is CASSRPNEKLFF. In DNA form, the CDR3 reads TGTGCCAGTAGCAGGCCTAATGAAAAACTGTTTTTT.

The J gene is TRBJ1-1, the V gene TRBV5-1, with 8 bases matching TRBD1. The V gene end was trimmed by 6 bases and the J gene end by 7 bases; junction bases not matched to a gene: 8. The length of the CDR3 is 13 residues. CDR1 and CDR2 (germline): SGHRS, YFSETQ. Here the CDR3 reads CASMGTGGVEAFF. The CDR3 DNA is TGCGCCAGCATGGGGACAGGAGGGGTTGAAGCTTTCTTT.

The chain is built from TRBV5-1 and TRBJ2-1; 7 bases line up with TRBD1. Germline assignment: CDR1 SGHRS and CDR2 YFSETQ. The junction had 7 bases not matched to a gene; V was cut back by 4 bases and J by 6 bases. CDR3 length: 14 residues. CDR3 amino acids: CASSIGTAVNEQFF. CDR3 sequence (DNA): TGCGCCAGCAGCATCGGGACAGCGGTCAATGAGCAGTTCTTC.